The 4 T cell receptor beta chains in this list originate from one sample, sequenced in a study of shared clonotypes between healthy human individuals. Terminally differentiated effector memory CD45RA+ cells were excluded from the naive CD8 cells, which were CD45RO-negative and positively selected for CCR7. Method: immunoSEQ multiplex PCR; TCRdb's copy keeps in-frame clones and lacks some. The sample records approximately 2,000,000 clones, approximately 92% being singletons. The material sequenced was naive CD8+ T cells from PBMCs. These receptors all come from a young man in good health. Some clones in this sample may be carry-over from other donors' samples.

The chain joins TRBV5-6 to TRBJ2-7; 8 bases are shared with TRBD1. Germline V gene sequence: CDR1 SGHDT, CDR2 YYEEEE. The CDR3 runs to 14 residues. The V and J ends lost 5 bases and 2 bases, in that order; junction bases with no gene match: 6. The chain's CDR3 is CASSPGGFPYEQYF. CDR3 nucleotide sequence: TGTGCCAGCAGTCCAGGGGGCTTCCCCTACGAGCAGTACTTC.

The chain couples TRBV7-9 to TRBJ2-5, with D unresolved. The CDR3 totals 14 residues. The germline CDR1 and CDR2 sequences are SEHNR and FQNEAQ (reference sequence). V lost 4 bases and J lost 5, with 14 bases in between. The CDR3 nucleotides read TGTGCCAGCAGCTCCGGCACCGGGTGGGAGACCCAGTACTTC. This codes for CASSSGTGWETQYF.

The V and J genes are TRBV19 and TRBJ1-2; weak D call: TRBD1 (6 bases). Looked up from germline, CDR1 is LNHDA and CDR2 is SQIVND (reference sequence). The V gene lost 7 bases and the J gene lost 2 bases, with 17 bases spanning the gap. The CDR3 spans 15 residues. This CDR3 reads CASTPARGWNYGYTF. In DNA form, the CDR3 reads TGTGCCAGTACTCCAGCCAGGGGTTGGAACTATGGCTACACCTTC. Variable domain in full (rest from reference TRBV19 and TRBJ1-2): DGGITQSPKYLFRKEGQNVTLSCEQNLNHDAMYWYRQDPGQGLRLIYYSQIVNDFQKGDIAEGYSVSREKKESFPLTVTSAQKNPTAFYLCASTPARGWNYGYTFGSGTRLTVV.

The genes are TRBV6-1 and TRBJ1-2; D not resolved. This CDR3 region has 15 residues. Trimming removed 2 bases at V and 2 bases at J, with 12 bases between. Germline loops: CDR1 MNHNS, CDR2 SASEGT. CDR3 sequence: CASSEMAVPNYGYTF. In nucleotides, the CDR3 is TGTGCCAGCAGTGAAATGGCAGTACCCAACTATGGCTACACCTTC.